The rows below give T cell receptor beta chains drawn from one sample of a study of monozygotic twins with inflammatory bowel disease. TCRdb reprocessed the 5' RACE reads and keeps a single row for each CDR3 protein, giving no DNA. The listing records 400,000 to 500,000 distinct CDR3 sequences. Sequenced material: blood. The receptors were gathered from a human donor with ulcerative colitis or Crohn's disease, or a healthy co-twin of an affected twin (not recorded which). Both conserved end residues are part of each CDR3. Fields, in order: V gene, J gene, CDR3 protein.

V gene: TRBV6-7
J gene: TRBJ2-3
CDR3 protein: CASRPGLAGGPTDTQYF

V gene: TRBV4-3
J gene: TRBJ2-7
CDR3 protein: CASSQVSKGGEQYF

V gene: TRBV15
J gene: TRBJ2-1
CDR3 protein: CATSRDRVAGLHGNEQFF

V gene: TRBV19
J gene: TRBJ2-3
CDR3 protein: CASREKGTDTQYF

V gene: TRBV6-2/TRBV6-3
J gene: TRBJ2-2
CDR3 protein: CASNPGGGNTGELFF

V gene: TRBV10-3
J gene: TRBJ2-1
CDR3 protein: CAISESRGGDEQFF

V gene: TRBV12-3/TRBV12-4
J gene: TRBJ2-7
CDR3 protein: CASSSSGGREQYF

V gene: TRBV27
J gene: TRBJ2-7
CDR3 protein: CASSLGQYYEQYF

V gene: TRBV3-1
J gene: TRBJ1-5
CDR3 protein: CASSLMVNQPQHF

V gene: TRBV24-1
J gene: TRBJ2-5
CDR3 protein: CATSDVKETQYF

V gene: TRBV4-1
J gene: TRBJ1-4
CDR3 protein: CASSQGLANEKLFF

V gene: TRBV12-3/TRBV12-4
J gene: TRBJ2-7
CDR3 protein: CASSLVRRLNTYEQYF

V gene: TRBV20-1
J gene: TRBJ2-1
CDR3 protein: CSAVRLARLNNEQFF

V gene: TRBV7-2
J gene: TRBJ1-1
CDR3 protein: CASSSRVVTEAFF

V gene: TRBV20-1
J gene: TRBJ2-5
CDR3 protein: CSALAGAQETQYF

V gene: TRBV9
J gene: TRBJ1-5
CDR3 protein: CASSYRDSNQPQHF

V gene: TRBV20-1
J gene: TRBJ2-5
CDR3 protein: CSAMARAPETQYF

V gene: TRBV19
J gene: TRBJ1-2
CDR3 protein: CASGLGYSGYTF

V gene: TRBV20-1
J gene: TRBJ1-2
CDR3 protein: CSARDRGSRKLSAF

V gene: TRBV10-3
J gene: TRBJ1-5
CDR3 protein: CAISRGEGVNQPQHF

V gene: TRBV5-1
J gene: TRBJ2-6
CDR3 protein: CASSWGSGANVLTF

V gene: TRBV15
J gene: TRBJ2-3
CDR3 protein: CATSRGLAGSTDTQYF